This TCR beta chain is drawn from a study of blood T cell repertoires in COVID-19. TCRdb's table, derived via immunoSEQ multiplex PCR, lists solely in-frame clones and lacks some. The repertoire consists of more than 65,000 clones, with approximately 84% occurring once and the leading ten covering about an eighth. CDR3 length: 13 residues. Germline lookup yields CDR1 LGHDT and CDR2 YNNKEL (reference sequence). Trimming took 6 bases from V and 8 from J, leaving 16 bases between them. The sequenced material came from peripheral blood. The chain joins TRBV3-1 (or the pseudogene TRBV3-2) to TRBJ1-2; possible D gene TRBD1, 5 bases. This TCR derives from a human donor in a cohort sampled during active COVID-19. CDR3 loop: CASSGAGMGGYTF. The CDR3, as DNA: TGTGCCAGCAGTGGGGCGGGAATGGGCGGCTACACCTTC.